Listed below are T cell receptor beta chains from one sample, sequenced in a study of CD8 T cells in ankylosing spondylitis. MiXCR, applied by TCRdb to the 5' RACE reads, yields one record per CDR3 protein. Of approximately 260,000 distinct CDR3 sequences in the sample, around 7.8% were seen once. The sample comprised blood, either unsorted or a sorted T cell fraction (not recorded which). Source of these receptors: a male donor with ankylosing spondylitis or in good health (not recorded which). The CDR3 runs from the conserved cysteine through the conserved F or W. The order of the fields is J gene, clone size, D gene, V gene, CDR3 protein, CDR3 DNA. The D gene is left open where the match is weak. Some rows have no size entry. The others give once, few or many, or a class for an expanded clone.

J gene: TRBJ2-6; clone size: many; D gene: -; V gene: TRBV6-5; CDR3 protein: CASSYSKWTGANVLTF; CDR3 DNA: TGTGCCAGCAGTTACTCGAAGTGGACCGGGGCCAACGTCCTGACTTTC
J gene: TRBJ2-2; clone size: many; D gene: TRBD1; V gene: TRBV24-1; CDR3 protein: CATSPDREAGELFF; CDR3 DNA: TGTGCCACCAGTCCGGACAGGGAGGCCGGGGAGCTGTTTTTT
J gene: TRBJ1-1; clone size: -; D gene: -; V gene: TRBV29-1; CDR3 protein: CSVEGMATEAFF; CDR3 DNA: TGCAGCGTTGAGGGGATGGCCACTGAAGCTTTCTTT
J gene: TRBJ1-1; clone size: many; D gene: TRBD1; V gene: TRBV12-3/TRBV12-4; CDR3 protein: CASSSRTGGFLAFF; CDR3 DNA: TGTGCCAGCAGTTCACGGACAGGGGGTTTTCTGGCTTTCTTT
J gene: TRBJ1-2; clone size: many; D gene: -; V gene: TRBV20-1; CDR3 protein: CSARQGRYGYTF; CDR3 DNA: TGCAGTGCTAGACAGGGGAGGTATGGCTACACCTTC
J gene: TRBJ1-1; clone size: few; D gene: -; V gene: TRBV7-2; CDR3 protein: CASSSRDTNTEAFF; CDR3 DNA: TGTGCCAGCAGCTCCAGGGATACGAACACTGAAGCTTTCTTT
J gene: TRBJ2-3; clone size: many; D gene: TRBD2; V gene: TRBV6-5; CDR3 protein: CASSSHSGGTDTQYF; CDR3 DNA: TGTGCCAGCAGTTCTCATAGCGGGGGCACAGATACGCAGTATTTT
J gene: TRBJ1-1; clone size: many; D gene: -; V gene: TRBV4-2; CDR3 protein: CASSQDQGGGTEAFF; CDR3 DNA: TGTGCCAGCAGCCAAGATCAAGGAGGGGGAACTGAAGCTTTCTTT
J gene: TRBJ2-1; clone size: -; D gene: TRBD2; V gene: TRBV7-2; CDR3 protein: CASSLPGGNNNEQFF; CDR3 DNA: TGTGCCAGCAGCTTACCGGGGGGGAACAACAATGAGCAGTTCTTC
J gene: TRBJ2-1; clone size: many; D gene: -; V gene: TRBV6-4; CDR3 protein: CASSEWDSSNEQFF; CDR3 DNA: TGTGCCAGCAGTGAATGGGACTCTTCAAATGAGCAGTTCTTC
J gene: TRBJ2-2; clone size: many; D gene: TRBD2; V gene: TRBV30; CDR3 protein: CAWSHTGGFTGELFF; CDR3 DNA: TGTGCCTGGAGTCATACCGGGGGGTTCACCGGGGAGCTGTTTTTT
J gene: TRBJ2-1; clone size: many; D gene: -; V gene: TRBV20-1; CDR3 protein: CSVLGLGDEQFF; CDR3 DNA: TGCAGTGTCCTAGGCCTCGGCGATGAGCAGTTCTTC
J gene: TRBJ1-1; clone size: many; D gene: -; V gene: TRBV27; CDR3 protein: CASKLGGNTEAFF; CDR3 DNA: TGTGCCAGCAAGTTGGGGGGGAACACTGAAGCTTTCTTT
J gene: TRBJ2-6; clone size: many; D gene: -; V gene: TRBV4-3; CDR3 protein: CASSPNRDGANVLTF; CDR3 DNA: TGCGCCAGCAGCCCTAACAGGGACGGGGCCAACGTCCTGACTTTC
J gene: TRBJ1-2; clone size: many; D gene: TRBD1; V gene: TRBV5-1; CDR3 protein: CASSETGRGYTF; CDR3 DNA: TGCGCCAGCAGCGAGACAGGGAGGGGCTACACCTTC
J gene: TRBJ2-1; clone size: many; D gene: TRBD2; V gene: TRBV10-3; CDR3 protein: CAISEAGGTYNEQFF; CDR3 DNA: TGTGCCATCAGTGAAGCGGGGGGCACCTACAATGAGCAGTTCTTC
J gene: TRBJ2-1; clone size: many; D gene: -; V gene: TRBV20-1; CDR3 protein: CSARPLFSKDEQFF; CDR3 DNA: TGCAGTGCTAGACCCCTTTTCTCGAAAGATGAGCAGTTCTTC
J gene: TRBJ2-2; clone size: many; D gene: TRBD1; V gene: TRBV20-1; CDR3 protein: CSARDTRQGNTGELFF; CDR3 DNA: TGCAGTGCTAGAGACACGAGACAGGGAAACACCGGGGAGCTGTTTTTT
J gene: TRBJ1-5; clone size: many; D gene: TRBD1; V gene: TRBV5-1; CDR3 protein: CASSLSTGASQPQHF; CDR3 DNA: TGCGCCAGCAGCCTCTCGACAGGGGCGAGTCAGCCCCAGCATTTT
J gene: TRBJ1-1; clone size: many; D gene: TRBD1; V gene: TRBV6-2/TRBV6-3; CDR3 protein: CASRFGTGDRYTEAFF; CDR3 DNA: TGTGCCAGCAGATTCGGGACAGGGGATCGGTACACTGAAGCTTTCTTT
J gene: TRBJ2-1; clone size: many; D gene: -; V gene: TRBV20-1; CDR3 protein: CSARDFPYNEQFF; CDR3 DNA: TGCAGTGCTAGAGATTTTCCCTACAATGAGCAGTTCTTC
J gene: TRBJ1-1; clone size: many; D gene: -; V gene: TRBV7-9; CDR3 protein: CASSLARMNTEAFF; CDR3 DNA: TGTGCCAGCAGCTTAGCACGGATGAACACTGAAGCTTTCTTT
J gene: TRBJ2-7; clone size: few; D gene: -; V gene: TRBV27; CDR3 protein: CASSLAPRVEQYF; CDR3 DNA: TGTGCCAGCAGTTTGGCCCCAAGGGTCGAGCAGTACTTC
J gene: TRBJ2-3; clone size: many; D gene: TRBD1; V gene: TRBV20-1; CDR3 protein: CSVVTGGTDTQYF; CDR3 DNA: TGCAGTGTTGTGACAGGGGGCACAGATACGCAGTATTTT
J gene: TRBJ1-3; clone size: -; D gene: -; V gene: TRBV6-4; CDR3 protein: CATGYTGNTIYF; CDR3 DNA: TGTGCCACCGGTTATACTGGAAACACCATATATTTT
J gene: TRBJ1-1; clone size: many; D gene: -; V gene: TRBV30; CDR3 protein: CAWSAKAFF; CDR3 DNA: TGTGCCTGGAGTGCGAAAGCTTTCTTT
J gene: TRBJ2-1; clone size: many; D gene: TRBD1; V gene: TRBV20-1; CDR3 protein: CSARGTGNEQFF; CDR3 DNA: TGCAGTGCTAGAGGGACAGGGAATGAGCAGTTCTTC
J gene: TRBJ1-6; clone size: -; D gene: -; V gene: TRBV5-1; CDR3 protein: CASSLGAPISSYNSPLHF; CDR3 DNA: TGCGCCAGCAGCTTGGGGGCCCCCATATCTTCCTATAATTCTCCCCTCCACTTT
J gene: TRBJ2-1; clone size: many; D gene: -; V gene: TRBV5-1; CDR3 protein: CASSLGAGKFF; CDR3 DNA: TGCGCCAGCAGCTTGGGGGCGGGAAAGTTCTTC
J gene: TRBJ1-4; clone size: many; D gene: TRBD1; V gene: TRBV5-1; CDR3 protein: CASSAGTGAEKLFF; CDR3 DNA: TGCGCCAGCAGCGCAGGGACAGGGGCTGAAAAACTGTTTTTT
J gene: TRBJ2-1; clone size: -; D gene: -; V gene: TRBV2; CDR3 protein: CASSDWRGRHNEQFF; CDR3 DNA: TGTGCCAGCAGTGATTGGAGGGGGCGCCATAATGAGCAGTTCTTC
J gene: TRBJ1-2; clone size: few; D gene: TRBD1; V gene: TRBV27; CDR3 protein: CASTPRQGLTLYGYTF; CDR3 DNA: TGTGCCAGCACCCCCCGACAGGGGTTGACGTTGTATGGCTACACCTTC
J gene: TRBJ1-1; clone size: -; D gene: -; V gene: TRBV19; CDR3 protein: CASRARTPNTEAFF; CDR3 DNA: TGTGCCAGTAGAGCCAGGACGCCGAACACTGAAGCTTTCTTT
J gene: TRBJ1-5; clone size: -; D gene: TRBD1; V gene: TRBV19; CDR3 protein: CASSISGQSNQPQHF; CDR3 DNA: TGTGCCAGTAGTATATCGGGACAGAGCAATCAGCCCCAGCATTTT
J gene: TRBJ2-4; clone size: many; D gene: -; V gene: TRBV5-1; CDR3 protein: CASTTPSEPNIQYF; CDR3 DNA: TGCGCCAGCACCACACCGTCGGAACCAAACATTCAGTACTTC